These T cell receptor beta chains were read from a single sample in a study of early T cells in non-severe SARS-CoV-2 infection. TCRdb used MiXCR to reprocess the 5' RACE reads, holding one entry per CDR3 protein. The table includes around 60,000 distinct CDR3 sequences, roughly a tenth detected once. Sequenced: whole blood. The receptor set was obtained from an adult who was a healthcare worker with PCR-confirmed SARS-CoV-2 infection or an uninfected control (not recorded which). Both conserved end residues are part of each CDR3. The D gene is left open where the match is weak. Rows may omit the clone size; those that give it use once, few, many or a size class.

V gene	CDR3 length	J gene	clone size	D gene	CDR3 protein	CDR3 DNA
TRBV3-1	13	TRBJ1-1	-	-	CASSRGRNTEAFF	TGTGCCAGCAGCCGGGGAAGGAACACTGAAGCTTTCTTT
TRBV7-3	14	TRBJ2-3	many	-	CASSLQISTDTQYF	TGTGCCAGCAGCTTACAGATTAGCACAGATACGCAGTATTTT
TRBV20-1	12	TRBJ1-2	-	TRBD1	CSAYTGDYGYTF	TGCAGTGCTTATACAGGGGACTATGGCTACACCTTC
TRBV7-9	12	TRBJ2-1	many	-	CASSAIGHEQFF	TGTGCCAGCAGCGCCATAGGCCATGAGCAGTTCTTC
TRBV7-9	13	TRBJ1-2	-	-	CASSQDGIYGYTF	TGTGCCAGCAGCCAGGACGGGATCTATGGCTACACCTTC
TRBV2	11	TRBJ2-7	few	-	CASSEVDPQYF	TGTGCCAGCAGTGAGGTAGACCCGCAGTACTTC
TRBV21-1	17	TRBJ1-4	many	-	CASSNLIEDRGREKLFF	TGTGCCAGCAGCAACCTAATAGAAGACAGGGGGAGGGAAAAACTGTTTTTT
TRBV7-2	12	TRBJ2-1	many	-	CASSLGGSEQFF	TGTGCCAGCAGCTTAGGGGGTAGCGAGCAGTTCTTC
TRBV18	15	TRBJ2-7	few	TRBD1	CASSPSRDRVNEQYF	TGTGCCAGCTCACCAAGCCGGGACAGGGTAAACGAGCAGTACTTC
TRBV6-2/TRBV6-3	15	TRBJ2-7	-	-	CASSLLGGGYYEQYF	TGTGCCAGCAGCCTACTCGGCGGGGGCTACTACGAGCAGTACTTC
TRBV7-9	15	TRBJ1-1	few	-	CASSPQQGGYTEAFF	TGTGCCAGCAGCCCCCAACAGGGCGGATACACTGAAGCTTTCTTT
TRBV29-1	15	TRBJ2-1	many	TRBD2	CSVETSGWSNNEQFF	TGCAGCGTTGAGACTAGCGGGTGGAGCAATAATGAGCAGTTCTTC
TRBV4-3	13	TRBJ2-7	many	-	CASSQQRRAEQYF	TGCGCCAGCAGCCAACAACGGCGGGCCGAGCAGTACTTC
TRBV10-3	14	TRBJ2-7	-	TRBD2	CAISVDSGNYEQYF	TGTGCCATCAGTGTAGATAGCGGGAACTACGAGCAGTACTTC
TRBV12-3/TRBV12-4	14	TRBJ2-7	few	-	CASSPAGGTYEQYF	TGTGCCAGCAGTCCCGCCGGTGGGACCTACGAGCAGTACTTC
TRBV12-3/TRBV12-4	13	TRBJ1-5	few	-	CASSLTVNQPQHF	TGTGCCAGCAGTTTAACCGTTAATCAGCCCCAGCATTTT
TRBV29-1	11	TRBJ1-2	-	-	CSVAQGDDYTF	TGCAGCGTTGCACAGGGCGATGACTACACCTTC
TRBV6-5	14	TRBJ2-2	many	TRBD2	CAAGSGSVTGELFF	TGTGCCGCAGGGAGCGGGAGTGTTACCGGGGAGCTGTTTTTT
TRBV28	14	TRBJ2-5	many	TRBD1	CAILGTAPPETQYF	TGTGCCATACTAGGGACAGCTCCGCCAGAGACCCAGTACTTC
TRBV5-4	15	TRBJ2-1	-	-	CASSSAYGLSNEQFF	TGTGCCAGCAGCTCAGCCTACGGACTGAGCAATGAGCAGTTCTTC
TRBV5-6	13	TRBJ1-5	many	-	CASSLRGVQPQHF	TGTGCCAGCAGCTTAAGAGGTGTCCAGCCCCAGCATTTT
TRBV3-1	12	TRBJ2-1	few	-	CASSQWVYEQFF	TGTGCCAGCAGCCAGTGGGTCTATGAGCAGTTCTTC
TRBV20-1	14	TRBJ1-6	-	-	CSALTGGISSPFHF	TGCAGTGCCCTCACGGGGGGGATTAGCTCACCCTTCCACTTT
TRBV24-1	16	TRBJ2-5	few	-	CATSDPHAVVPETQYF	TGTGCCACCAGTGATCCTCATGCGGTCGTTCCAGAGACCCAGTACTTC
TRBV7-2	17	TRBJ2-1	many	TRBD2	CASSPGPSGMVMNEQFF	TGTGCCAGCAGCCCTGGCCCTAGCGGGATGGTGATGAATGAGCAGTTCTTC
TRBV5-6	17	TRBJ2-1	many	-	CASSQMGEKVIYNEQFF	TGTGCCAGCAGCCAGATGGGGGAAAAGGTAATCTACAATGAGCAGTTCTTC
TRBV2	18	TRBJ2-7	many	TRBD2	CASSPGLAGGIPSYEQYF	TGTGCCAGCAGTCCGGGACTAGCGGGAGGCATTCCCTCCTACGAGCAGTACTTC
TRBV7-2	15	TRBJ2-1	-	-	CASSLDQGSYNEQFF	TGTGCCAGCAGCTTAGACCAGGGGTCCTACAATGAGCAGTTCTTC
TRBV7-9	12	TRBJ2-7	few	TRBD2	CAETSGTYEQYF	TGTGCCGAGACTAGCGGGACCTACGAGCAGTACTTC
TRBV5-6	13	TRBJ2-5	few	-	CASSWERSETQYF	TGTGCCAGCAGCTGGGAGAGGAGCGAGACCCAGTACTTC
TRBV12-3/TRBV12-4	17	TRBJ2-3	-	-	CASSLDSVLLGSDTQYF	TGTGCCAGCAGTTTAGATTCAGTACTCCTCGGGTCAGATACGCAGTATTTT
TRBV20-1	16	TRBJ1-6	many	-	CSAAEEGRSYNSPLHF	TGCAGTGCTGCCGAGGAGGGAAGGTCCTATAATTCACCCCTCCACTTT
TRBV28	14	TRBJ2-3	-	-	CASSAGHTTDTQYF	TGTGCCAGCAGTGCTGGTCATACCACAGATACGCAGTATTTT
TRBV2	14	TRBJ2-3	many	-	CASRQVTSTDTQYF	TGTGCCAGCAGACAGGTTACTAGCACAGATACGCAGTATTTT
TRBV18	14	TRBJ2-7	many	-	CASSPQTASYEQYF	TGTGCCAGCTCACCACAAACAGCCTCCTACGAGCAGTACTTC
TRBV20-1	13	TRBJ2-3	-	-	CSASYKGGDTQYF	TGCAGTGCTAGTTACAAGGGAGGAGATACGCAGTATTTT
TRBV3-2	19	TRBJ1-5	few	-	CASSQEWFAQGAPNQPQHF	-
TRBV29-1	11	TRBJ2-7	few	-	CSVGGSYEQYF	TGCAGCGTCGGTGGCTCCTACGAGCAGTACTTC
TRBV7-2	12	TRBJ2-5	-	-	CASSLVESTQYF	TGTGCCAGCAGCTTAGTAGAATCCACCCAGTACTTC
TRBV6-5	15	TRBJ1-1	many	-	CASSTLRESRTEAFF	TGTGCCAGCAGTACCCTCAGGGAATCGCGGACTGAAGCTTTCTTT
TRBV7-9	16	TRBJ2-7	many	-	CASSPGPSALNSEQYF	TGTGCCAGCAGCCCGGGACCCTCGGCGCTAAACAGCGAGCAGTACTTC
TRBV6-5	11	TRBJ2-3	few	-	CASSYGDTQYF	TGTGCCAGCAGTTACGGAGATACGCAGTATTTT
TRBV30	13	TRBJ1-1	many	-	CAWIFRGGTEAFF	TGTGCCTGGATCTTCAGGGGTGGCACTGAAGCTTTCTTT
TRBV7-3	13	TRBJ1-1	-	-	CASSLYRDTEAFF	TGTGCCAGCAGCCTTTACCGCGACACTGAAGCTTTCTTT
TRBV6-5	11	TRBJ2-3	many	-	CASMLGEAQYF	TGTGCCAGCATGTTGGGGGAGGCGCAGTATTTT
TRBV27	18	TRBJ2-5	medium-sized	TRBD2	CASSLYPGTSGNGETQYF	TGTGCCAGCAGTTTATATCCCGGGACTAGCGGGAACGGCGAGACCCAGTACTTC
TRBV5-1	14	TRBJ2-1	many	TRBD2	CASGTSGNYNEQFF	TGCGCCAGTGGGACTAGCGGGAACTACAATGAGCAGTTCTTC
TRBV29-1	12	TRBJ2-7	few	-	CSVEARLGEQYF	TGCAGCGTTGAAGCACGTTTGGGAGAGCAGTACTTC
TRBV29-1	12	TRBJ2-7	-	-	CSASTELSEQYF	TGCAGCGCTTCGACAGAGCTGAGCGAGCAGTACTTC